Shown below are 18 T cell receptor beta chains from a single sample sequenced in a study of shared clonotypes between healthy human individuals (dated by TCRdb to about 2020). Library method: the immunoSEQ multiplex PCR assay. The immuneACCESS repertoire file appears here via TCRdb, limited to in-frame rearrangements. These files lack a portion of the clones; in checked studies, under half of the deficit traces to unresolved V genes, and the cause of the others is not known. In all, the sample holds 2 million to 2.5 million clones, and approximately 94% of those were seen once. More than 0.1% of the sample lies in the top ten. The specimen sequenced was naive CD4+ T cells sorted from blood. According to the study, the label for this sample's cell subset or site signals: CD45RA+ positively selected. These TCRs come from a man between 18 and 35 years old in good health.

The chain is built from TRBV19 and TRBJ2-5; no clear D. V lost 5 bases to trimming and J lost 4 bases, with 8 bases between them. Germline V gene lookup returns CDR1 LNHDA and CDR2 SQIVND (reference sequence). The CDR3 spans 12 residues. CDR3 sequence reads: CASSPNLETQYF. The CDR3 bases are TGTGCCAGTAGTCCGAACCTAGAGACCCAGTACTTC.

The chain has TRBV13 and TRBJ2-4; 9 nucleotides match TRBD1. Trimming cost V 7 bases and J 1 base; bases outside gene matches: 8. This CDR3 spans 16 amino acids. Per germline, CDR1 PRHDT and CDR2 FYEKMQ (reference sequence). CDR3 sequence (DNA): TGTGCCAGCATACAGGGGGCGCTTCTGGCCAAAAACATTCAGTACTTC. Its protein product is CASIQGALLAKNIQYF.

V and J are TRBV7-2 and TRBJ1-5, with D hard to call. Germline-derived CDR1 and CDR2 are SGHTA and FQGNSA. V lost 5 bases to trimming and J lost 7 bases, with 12 bases between them. This CDR3 has 13 amino acids. The CDR3 DNA sequence: TGTGCCAGCAGCGCTACGTCGGTACAGCCCCAGCATTTT. This encodes CASSATSVQPQHF.

This chain uses TRBV5-1 with TRBJ2-5, with TRBD2 as a possible D gene (6 bases). Germline values: CDR1 SGHRS, CDR2 YFSETQ. The CDR3 extends over 15 amino acids. The V end lost 5 bases, the J end lost 1 base, and 15 bases lay between the germline ends. The CDR3 sequence: CASSPSLATQETQYF. As DNA, the CDR3 is TGCGCCAGCAGTCCCTCTCTAGCGACCCAAGAGACCCAGTACTTC.

This chain uses TRBV28 with TRBJ1-3; D remains unclear. The CDR3 extends over 15 amino acids. Trimming shortened V by 5 bases and J by 6 bases, and 17 bases separated the two germline ends. Germline loops: CDR1 MDHEN, CDR2 SYDVKM. CDR3 residues: CASSPVRVFENTIYF. The CDR3 nucleotides read TGTGCCAGCAGTCCTGTGCGGGTCTTTGAAAACACCATATATTTT. Full variable domain (remainder filled in from reference TRBV28 and TRBJ1-3): DVKVTQSSRYLVKRTGEKVFLECVQDMDHENMFWYRQDPGLGLRLIYFSYDVKMKEKGDIPEGYSVSREKKERFSLILESASTNQTSMYLCASSPVRVFENTIYFGEGSWLTVV.

As regards this clone: Distinct nucleotide sequences in the sample also encode this CDR3. The chain joins TRBV5-1 to TRBJ2-7, with D perhaps matching TRBD1 or TRBD2 (5 bases each). The CDR3 is 13 residues long. Deletions cut 2 bases from V and 0 bases from J, with 6 bases between. Looked up from germline, CDR1 is SGHRS and CDR2 is YFSETQ. CDR3 sequence reads: CASSFGASYEQYF. For the CDR3, the DNA is TGCGCCAGCAGCTTCGGGGCCTCCTACGAGCAGTACTTC.

The gene calls are TRBV25-1 and TRBJ1-4; 9 bases are shared with TRBD1. The CDR3 extends over 17 amino acids. The germline gives CDR1 MGHDK, CDR2 SYGVNS. V was pared by 5 bases and J by 3 bases, with 10 bases of the junction left unmatched. The CDR3 reads CASSPPDRGMANEKLFF. CDR3 in DNA: TGTGCCAGCAGTCCGCCGGACAGGGGCATGGCTAATGAAAAACTGTTTTTT. The full variable domain, its missing parts supplied by reference TRBV25-1 and TRBJ1-4, is EADIYQTPRYLVIGTGKKITLECSQTMGHDKMYWYQQDPGMELHLIHYSYGVNSTEKGDLSSESTVSRIRTEHFPLTLESARPSHTSQYLCASSPPDRGMANEKLFFGSGTQLSVL.

Written as DNA, the CDR3 is TGTGCCAGCAGCCGTTTAGCGGGAGAGCTCACAGATACGCAGTATTTT. Translation: CASSRLAGELTDTQYF. J is TRBJ2-3 and V is TRBV14; 9 bases are a match to TRBD2. The V segment lost 4 bases and the J segment 2 bases; nucleotides outside the gene matches: 7. Germline-derived CDR1 and CDR2 are SGHDN and FVKESK. CDR3 size: 16 residues. Complete variable domain (other parts from reference TRBV14 and TRBJ2-3): EAGVTQFPSHSVIEKGQTVTLRCDPISGHDNLYWYRRVMGKEIKFLLHFVKESKQDESGMPNNRFLAERTGGTYSTLKVQPAELEDSGVYFCASSRLAGELTDTQYFGPGTRLTVL.

J is TRBJ1-2 and V is TRBV10-3, with a tentative D call TRBD1 (5 bases). Trimming left V 3 bases short and J 3 bases short, with 8 bases between. The CDR3 is 13 amino acids. Germline lookup yields CDR1 ENHRY and CDR2 SYGVKD. The CDR3 region is CAISDGGDYGYTF. The CDR3 nucleotides read TGTGCCATCAGTGATGGGGGAGACTATGGCTACACCTTC.

The CDR3 here is CASSLGLSRSLNEQFF. The CDR3 region has the DNA TGCGCCAGCAGCTTGGGCCTTAGCAGATCCCTCAATGAGCAGTTCTTC. This chain connects TRBV5-1 to TRBJ2-1; D remains ambiguous. The V gene lost 0 bases and the J gene lost 6 bases, with 16 bases spanning the gap. CDR1 is SGHRS, CDR2 YFSETQ, per germline. This CDR3 has 16 residues.

This chain uses TRBV5-1 with TRBJ2-5; D possibly corresponds to TRBD1 (6 bases). The CDR3 contains 15 residues. The germline V and J ends were trimmed by 5 bases and 2 bases, with 16 bases remaining between them. CDR1 is SGHRS and CDR2 is YFSETQ in the germline V gene. Here the CDR3 reads CASRATGTTQETQYF. The CDR3 DNA sequence: TGCGCCAGCAGAGCAACAGGGACGACACAAGAGACCCAGTACTTC.

The rearrangement links TRBV10-1 to TRBJ2-2, with D hard to call. The V gene's germline CDR1 is WNHNN and CDR2 SYGVQD (reference sequence). The ends were cut back, 0 bases at V and 7 bases at J, with 6 bases in the middle. The CDR3 covers 13 residues. This CDR3 is CASSESIVGELFF. The CDR3, as DNA: TGCGCCAGCAGTGAGTCTATCGTCGGGGAGCTGTTTTTT.

V is TRBV2 and J is TRBJ2-7, with 9 bases aligning to TRBD1. The V gene end was trimmed by 3 bases and the J gene end by 5 bases; junction bases not matched to a gene: 8. This CDR3 comprises 15 residues. CDR1 is SNHLY, CDR2 FYNNEI, per germline. The CDR3 nucleotides read TGTGCCAGCAGTGAGGAAACCGGGACAGGGAACGAGCAGTACTTC. Protein product: CASSEETGTGNEQYF. Filled out from reference TRBV2 and TRBJ2-7, the complete variable domain reads EPEVTQTPSHQVTQMGQEVILRCVPISNHLYFYWYRQILGQKVEFLVSFYNNEISEKSEIFDDQFSVERPDGSNFTLKIRSTKLEDSAMYFCASSEETGTGNEQYFGPGTRLTVT.

The chain links TRBV5-6 to TRBJ1-2; possibly TRBD1 for D (5 bases). CDR1 is SGHDT, CDR2 YYEEEE, per germline. This CDR3 is built from 17 residues. V lost 1 base, J lost 3 bases, and 19 bases lay in between. In DNA form, the CDR3 reads TGTGCCAGCAGCTTGATAGGATCATGGGAGGGACACTATGGCTACACCTTC. Protein product: CASSLIGSWEGHYGYTF.

The chain has TRBV28 and TRBJ1-2; TRBD1 agrees at 9 bases. The CDR3 spans 15 residues. V trimming: 6 bases; J trimming: 3 bases; junction bases outside the gene matches: 8. The germline V gene encodes CDR1 MDHEN and CDR2 SYDVKM. The DNA of the CDR3 is TGTGCCAGCAGCCCCAACAGGGGGCGAGACTATGGCTACACCTTC. Translated, it gives CASSPNRGRDYGYTF.

This clone was recorded a few times. This sequence joins TRBV5-6 and TRBJ1-2; TRBD1 matches 7 bases. This CDR3 is 13 amino acids long. V trimming: 5 bases; J trimming: 4 bases; junction bases outside the gene matches: 5. CDR1 is SGHDT and CDR2 is YYEEEE in the germline V gene. The CDR3 DNA is TGTGCCAGCAGATCCCCAGGGGGCTATGGCTACACCTTC. This codes for CASRSPGGYGYTF.

The rearrangement joins TRBV27 to TRBJ2-3; D is unclear. V was trimmed by 1 base and J by 6 bases, leaving 23 bases between them. This CDR3 spans 18 amino acids. Germline CDR1 reads MNHEY; CDR2 reads SMNVEV (reference sequence). In DNA, the CDR3 is TGTGCCAGCAGTTTATATCCCCCGGGCGGAATGCTGGGGGATACGCAGTATTTT. Amino acids: CASSLYPPGGMLGDTQYF.

V usage is TRBV5-4 and J usage is TRBJ2-3, with 14 bases identical to TRBD2. Germline CDR1 reads SGHNT; CDR2 reads YYREEE (reference sequence). V lost 1 base to trimming and J lost 1 base; unmatched junction nucleotides: 8. This CDR3 is 19 amino acids long. For the CDR3, the DNA is TGTGCCAGCAGCTTGATCGACGGGACTAGCGGGAGAGGCACAGATACGCAGTATTTT. This gives the protein CASSLIDGTSGRGTDTQYF.